The present TCR beta chain was sequenced within a study of cytomegalovirus exposure and HLA in healthy donors. Study-wide context: HLA-typed donors were the source of about 85 million unique TCRs held in an early data release.

13 Jbeta primers and 60 Vbeta primers were used for the PCR. Generated by immunoSEQ multiplex PCR, the TCRdb table keeps only in-frame clones and is missing some. The sample includes some 140,000 clones, 83% of them seen just once. For this clone: Antigen specificity is unknown.

CDR1 and CDR2 (germline): MNHEY, SMNVEV (reference sequence). There are 12 residues in the CDR3. Study observations and caveats: The classifier, whose performance was assessed in both the original and validation cohorts, reportedly diagnosed cytomegalovirus status with high specificity and sensitivity.

This TCR derives from a man between 35 and 55 years old in good health and CMV-seronegative. The chain couples TRBV27 to TRBJ2-5; TRBD1 might be the D (6 bases). The J call may be wrong; the DNA end is better matched by TRBJ2-7. The specimen sequenced was PBMCs. Written as DNA, the CDR3 is TGTGCCAGCACCTCGGACAGCTACGAGCAGTACTTC. It yields the protein CASTSDSYEQYF.